This T cell receptor beta chain was retrieved from a study of breast tumors, draining lymph nodes, adjacent tissues. Study-wide results and caveats: Tumor repertoires ranked between lymph nodes and nontumor tissue in diversity, with V and J gene preferences. Tumor and nontumor repertoires were significantly more similar in luminal-like than in basal-like breast cancer. The lymph node origin of tumor T cells was framed as consistent with a hypothesis, not demonstrated.

For this clonotype: Its specificity is unknown. A much larger clone sits a single nucleotide away, making a read error possible.

CDR1 is ENHRY, CDR2 SYGVKD, per germline. V shed 10 bases and J shed 1 base, with 13 bases lying between them. This CDR3 contains 13 residues. Axillary draining lymph nodes of breast cancer patients supplied the node samples. Via MiXCR, TCRdb re-called the multiplex PCR reads, giving one row per CDR3 protein. This table holds more than 85,000 distinct CDR3 sequences, about 20% found once. Sequencing was carried out using axillary lymph node tissue. The gene calls are TRBV10-3 and TRBJ2-5; possibly TRBD1 for D (6 bases). The sequence was obtained from a female donor with breast cancer. Some clones in this sample may be carry-over from other donors' samples. The CDR3 nucleotides read TGTGCCACCAGACGGGACATCCAAGAGACCCAGTACTTC. Amino acids: CATRRDIQETQYF.